A single sample gave rise to the 12 T cell receptor beta chains below, sequenced in a study of PD-1 blockade in classical Hodgkin lymphoma. The time point here: newly diagnosed, previously untreated cHL patient sample. Data came from immunoSEQ multiplex PCR; TCRdb stores just in-frame clones and leaves some out. This sample yields about 25,000 clones, of which around 94% are seen a single time; 3.5% to 5% belongs to the top ten. Specimen: peripheral blood mononuclear cells (PBMCs). Every receptor here comes from a human donor with classical Hodgkin lymphoma.

The gene calls are TRBV7-2 and TRBJ1-2, with 7 bases aligning to TRBD1. The CDR3 consists of 15 residues. Germline CDR1 SGHTA, CDR2 FQGNSA. The V segment lost 5 bases and the J segment 2 bases; nucleotides outside the gene matches: 8. The CDR3 is CASSLFRGRNYGYTF. For the CDR3, the DNA is TGTGCCAGCAGCCTCTTTAGGGGGCGCAACTATGGCTACACCTTC.

This chain uses TRBV5-6 with TRBJ2-1, with TRBD2 as a possible D gene (6 bases). The V gene's germline CDR1 is SGHDT and CDR2 YYEEEE. CDR3 length: 14 amino acids. V shed 4 bases and J shed 4 bases, with 12 bases lying between them. The DNA of the CDR3 is TGTGCCAGCAGCCGGGACTTCCAGTACAATGAGCAGTTCTTC. This gives the protein CASSRDFQYNEQFF.

This sequence joins TRBV19 and TRBJ2-7, with D unresolved. V lost 7 bases and J lost 9, with 19 bases in between. CDR1 is LNHDA and CDR2 is SQIVND in the germline V gene (reference sequence). The CDR3 contains 13 residues. CDR3 sequence: CASKGKSPGSQYF. CDR3 bases: TGTGCCAGTAAAGGTAAATCACCTGGGTCGCAGTACTTC.

The V and J genes are TRBV6-1 and TRBJ2-7; 7 nucleotides line up with TRBD1. This CDR3 region has 16 residues. Germline CDR1 is MNHNS and CDR2 is SASEGT. The V segment lost 4 bases and the J segment 0 bases; nucleotides outside the gene matches: 9. The CDR3 region has the DNA TGTGCCAGCAGTGCCCCCCCGGGACAGAGCTCCTACGAGCAGTACTTC. Residues: CASSAPPGQSSYEQYF.

This clone has only one observation. The chain uses TRBV5-4 and TRBJ2-1; 7 positions agree with TRBD2. The CDR3 runs to 14 residues. Looked up from germline, CDR1 is SGHNT and CDR2 is YYREEE (reference sequence). J gave up 7 bases and V 0 bases, and 4 bases lay outside the gene matches. The CDR3 nucleotides are TGTGCCAGCAGCTTGGGCGGGAGAGATAATGAGCAGTTCTTC. It specifies CASSLGGRDNEQFF.

The chain employs TRBV30 and TRBJ2-3, with a tentative D call TRBD2 (6 bases). The CDR3 is made up of 12 amino acids. Germline V lookup: CDR1 GTSNPN, CDR2 SVGIG (reference sequence). Trimming left V 2 bases short and J 6 bases short, with 9 bases between. CDR3 DNA: TGTGCCTGGAGTCCTGCGGGGGATACGCAGTATTTT. Translating it yields CAWSPAGDTQYF.

This clone was detected only once. The J gene is TRBJ2-1, the V gene TRBV5-1; 9 bases agree with TRBD1. The CDR3 contains 14 residues. Germline CDR1 SGHRS, CDR2 YFSETQ. Germline trimming cut 4 bases from V and 4 bases from J; bases unmatched to any gene: 3. The CDR3 region is CASSPGTGYNEQFF. The CDR3 DNA reads TGCGCCAGCAGCCCCGGGACAGGGTACAATGAGCAGTTCTTC.

V gene TRBV14 combines with J gene TRBJ2-5; D not resolved. CDR1 and CDR2 from the germline V gene are SGHDN and FVKESK. V was pared by 4 bases and J by 2 bases, with 17 bases between. This CDR3 contains 16 residues. The CDR3 nucleotides are TGTGCCAGCAGCCGGGCCGGTAGACCCCTGCAAGAGACCCAGTACTTC. It codes for CASSRAGRPLQETQYF.

The chain links TRBV5-4 to TRBJ2-5; possibly TRBD1 for D (5 bases). With 4 bases removed from V and 2 bases from J, the gap between germline ends came to 9 bases. Germline V gene data show CDR1 as SGHNT and CDR2 as YYREEE (reference sequence). The CDR3 is 13 residues long. CDR3 nucleotides: TGTGCCAGCAGCCATAACAGGCAAGAGACCCAGTACTTC. This codes for CASSHNRQETQYF.

V is TRBV7-2 and J is TRBJ2-2, with D maybe TRBD1 (5 bases). There are 18 residues in the CDR3. Germline V lookup: CDR1 SGHTA, CDR2 FQGNSA. V was clipped by 4 bases and J by 0 bases, with 18 bases between them. The CDR3 sequence is CASSSQGRLLANTGELFF. The DNA of the CDR3 is TGTGCCAGCAGCTCCCAGGGTCGGCTCCTCGCGAACACCGGGGAGCTGTTTTTT.

The chain uses TRBV5-1 and TRBJ2-3, with D possibly called TRBD1 or TRBD2 (5 bases each). From germline, CDR1 is SGHRS and CDR2 YFSETQ. Trimming stripped 0 bases from V and 2 bases from J, with 13 bases between. CDR3 length equals 16 residues. CDR3 region: CASSLGQRDLTDTQYF. The CDR3 DNA reads as TGCGCCAGCAGCTTGGGACAGAGGGACCTCACAGATACGCAGTATTTT.

The J gene is TRBJ2-3, the V gene TRBV19, with TRBD2 matching 10 bases. With V trimmed by 2 bases and J by 3 bases, 5 bases remained unmatched. CDR1 and CDR2 from the germline V gene are LNHDA and SQIVND (reference sequence). This CDR3 spans 16 amino acids. The CDR3 here is CASSISSGSGTDTQYF. The DNA for the CDR3 is TGTGCCAGTAGTATATCTAGCGGGAGTGGAACAGATACGCAGTATTTT.